These 8 T cell receptor beta chains were sequenced from one sample in a study of T cells in Graves' hyperthyroidism and ophthalmopathy. The CDR3 regions of TCR beta were amplified from RNA transcripts. TCR CDR3 underwent first-round RT-PCR with the HTBI primer set. One entry per CDR3 protein, called by TCRdb with MiXCR from the multiplex PCR reads. This table holds a few hundred thousand distinct CDR3 sequences, about a sixth found once. The sequencing input was blood. These receptors came from a woman in her twenties or thirties with Graves' hyperthyroidism.

This clonotype was picked up a small number of times. CDR3: CASSTAGGAGNQPQHF. CDR3 bases: TGTGCCAGTAGTACGGCAGGGGGCGCGGGAAATCAGCCCCAGCATTTT. The genes are TRBV19 and TRBJ1-5; 8 bases agree with TRBD1. This CDR3 contains 16 residues. V lost 4 bases, J lost 4 bases, and 9 bases stayed unmatched. Germline V gene data show CDR1 as LNHDA and CDR2 as SQIVND (reference sequence).

This clonotype showed up just a few times. This may be a read error, as it is one base from a much larger clone. V is TRBV11-3 and J is TRBJ2-1, with D possibly TRBD2 on 5 matching bases. The J call may be mistaken, given a closer DNA end match to TRBJ2-7. Germline V CDR1 and CDR2: SGHNT, YENEEA. This CDR3 is built from 13 residues. The CDR3 protein is CASSLPPGNEQYF. CDR3 nucleotides: TGTGCCAGCAGCTTACCCCCGGGGAATGAGCAGTACTTC.

The CDR3 loop reads CSSKAASNTEAFF. CDR3 nucleotides: TGCAGCTCCAAGGCAGCGTCTAACACTGAAGCTTTCTTT. The V and J genes are TRBV29-1 and TRBJ1-1; D gene unclear. Germline values: CDR1 SQVTM, CDR2 ANQGSEA. The CDR3 spans 13 residues. V lost 8 bases and J lost 2, with 15 bases in between. Using reference TRBV29-1 and TRBJ1-1 for the parts outside the CDR3, the full variable domain is SAVISQKPSRDICQRGTSLTIQCQVDSQVTMMFWYRQQPGQSLTLIATANQGSEATYESGFVIDKFPISRPNLTFSTLTVSNMSPEDSSIYLCSSKAASNTEAFFGQGTRLTVV.

This clonotype was seen at least ten times. The rearrangement joins TRBV12-3 or TRBV12-4 to TRBJ2-1, with D unresolved. V was cut by 5 bases and J by 2 bases, with 10 bases left in between. The length of the CDR3 is 14 residues. The CDR3 spells CASSIRTPYNEQFF. The DNA for the CDR3 is TGTGCCAGCAGTATCCGGACCCCCTACAATGAGCAGTTCTTC.

This clonotype was detected ten times or more. This rearrangement joins TRBV11-2 to TRBJ2-5; D is perhaps TRBD2 (6 bases). The CDR3 runs 14 residues. The germline CDR1 and CDR2 sequences are SGHAT and FQNNGV. V was pared by 5 bases and J by 7 bases, with 17 bases between. In DNA form, the CDR3 reads TGTGCCAGCAGCCCCGGGGGAGGATTTCGGACCCAGTACTTC. Its protein is CASSPGGGFRTQYF. Looking up the rest from reference TRBV11-2 and TRBJ2-5 gives the full variable domain: EAGVAQSPRYKIIEKRQSVAFWCNPISGHATLYWYQQILGQGPKLLIQFQNNGVVDDSQLPKDRFSAERLKGVDSTLKIQPAKLEDSAVYLCASSPGGGFRTQYFGPGTRLLVL.

The chain uses TRBV7-2 and TRBJ2-3; TRBD2 aligns across 10 bases. There are 17 residues in the CDR3. Trimming took 5 bases from V and 0 from J; bases not matched to a gene: 8. Germline loops: CDR1 SGHTA, CDR2 FQGNSA. The CDR3 loop is CASSQRGAGGSTDTQYF. CDR3 DNA sequence: TGTGCCAGCAGCCAAAGGGGAGCGGGAGGGAGCACAGATACGCAGTATTTT. Combining the CDR3 with reference TRBV7-2 and TRBJ2-3 gives the whole variable domain GAGVSQSPSNKVTEKGKDVELRCDPISGHTALYWYRQSLGQGLEFLIYFQGNSAPDKSGLPSDRFSAERTGGSVSTLTIQRTQQEDSAVYLCASSQRGAGGSTDTQYFGPGTRLTVL.

The chain recombines TRBV6-2 or TRBV6-3 with TRBJ2-3; D unresolved. V was pared by 8 bases and J by 3 bases, with 15 bases between. Germline CDR1 reads MNHEY; CDR2 reads SVGEGT. This CDR3 comprises 14 residues. CDR3 sequence: CASGRALQTDTQYF. CDR3 nucleotide sequence: TGTGCCAGCGGCCGGGCACTACAGACAGATACGCAGTATTTT.

This clonotype was recorded many times. DNA of the CDR3: TGTGCCAGCAGTGAAGGTCTAGCGGGAGGGGGTGAGCAGTTCTTC. It encodes CASSEGLAGGGEQFF. This sequence joins TRBV6-1 and TRBJ2-1, with TRBD2 identical over 12 bases. J lost 9 bases, V lost 1 base, and 4 bases had no gene match. Germline-derived CDR1 and CDR2 are MNHNS and SASEGT. This CDR3 has 15 amino acids.